One T cell receptor beta chain is described in this entry. This clone was seen a single time. Its antigen remains undetermined. Base quality data are lacking; no much larger clone is found one base away. TCRbeta CDR3 regions were amplified from genomic DNA using the immunoSEQ Assay, a bias-controlled multiplex PCR. Per the authors' processing: The number of nucleated cells in each sample was estimated from the amplification of reference gene primers within the assay. Sequence reads were collapsed and filtered to measure the absolute abundance of every unique TCRbeta CDR3 rearrangement. For each sample, productive Simpson clonality was calculated by taking the square root of Simpson's diversity index across productive rearrangements. TCRdb stores this immuneACCESS table with in-frame sequences only. Part of the clones is absent; in the studies checked, under half of the shortfall reflects unresolved V genes, and no reason is known for the rest. V, J and clone size were drawn from that table, and D and trimming were deduced from the DNA. Within this sample are under 130,000 clones, with around 89% of them counted one time only. The ten largest account for about 34% of the sample.

This sample was taken from a study of blood T cell repertoires in COVID-19 (dated by TCRdb to about 2020). About the full investigation: Samples covering the acute and convalescent phases of COVID-19 were provided by collaborators in the United States, Italy and Spain. Sample metadata almost always included a de-identified subject ID, COVID-19 status, age in years and sex. The samples were drawn from two sources: the first 160 participants of the ongoing ImmuneRACE study, and over 1,000 subjects contributed by 6 global collaborators. The repertoires were made available in a free public database intended to serve as a resource for research on the immune response to SARS-CoV-2. The material from the prospective study consisted of cDNA or gDNA derived from T cells, B-cell-depleted T cells, or PBMCs. Deeply sampled blood TCRbeta repertoires from subjects exposed to, actively infected with, or recovered from COVID-19 were included in the dataset. Where available, HLA class I and class II types were obtained from metadata supplied by the sample provider rather than from assay-based typing.

The collaborating institutions used their own protocols to collect whole blood in K2EDTA tubes. For TCRbeta analysis, collaborator samples were shipped as frozen whole blood, as isolated PBMCs, or as DNA extracted from either sample type. General conclusions and limits of the study: The amount of clinical and demographic metadata varied by source and participant and was provided uncurated.

This clonotype was obtained from a woman of 80 years or more with acute or convalescent COVID-19. The sequencing sample was made of peripheral blood.

CDR3 reads: CASSPERGTGGDSYNEQFF. The sequenced DNA is TGTGCCAGCAGCCCAGAGAGAGGGACAGGGGGCGACAGCTACAATGAGCAGTTCTTC. The sequence is built from TRBV7-9 and TRBJ2-1; 12 of the junction bases match TRBD1. CDR1 and CDR2 (SEHNR, FQNEAQ) derive from the germline V gene (reference sequence). V lost 5 bases and J lost 3 bases, and the count of bases not matched to a germline gene is 14. Including the terminal cysteine and phenylalanine, the CDR3 comprises 19 residues. Left in the record is the CDR3 DNA by itself, 57 bases read in frame from the first base.